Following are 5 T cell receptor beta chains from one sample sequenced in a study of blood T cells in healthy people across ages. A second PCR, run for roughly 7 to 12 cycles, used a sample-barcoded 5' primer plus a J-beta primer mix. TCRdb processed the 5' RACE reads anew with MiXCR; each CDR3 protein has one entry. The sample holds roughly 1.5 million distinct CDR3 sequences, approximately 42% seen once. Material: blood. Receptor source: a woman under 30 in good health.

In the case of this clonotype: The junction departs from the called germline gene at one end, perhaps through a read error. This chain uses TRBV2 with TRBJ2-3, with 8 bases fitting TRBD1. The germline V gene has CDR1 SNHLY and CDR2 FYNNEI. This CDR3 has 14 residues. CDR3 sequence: CASSEDRGADTRYF. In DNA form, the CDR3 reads TGTGCCAGCAGCGAAGACAGGGGCGCAGATACGCGGTATTTT.

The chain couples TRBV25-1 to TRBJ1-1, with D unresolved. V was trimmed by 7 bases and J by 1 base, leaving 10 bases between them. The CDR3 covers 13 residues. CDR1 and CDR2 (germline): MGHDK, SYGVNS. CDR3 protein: CASTRRENTEAFF. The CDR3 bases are TGTGCCAGCACGAGGAGGGAGAACACTGAAGCTTTCTTT.

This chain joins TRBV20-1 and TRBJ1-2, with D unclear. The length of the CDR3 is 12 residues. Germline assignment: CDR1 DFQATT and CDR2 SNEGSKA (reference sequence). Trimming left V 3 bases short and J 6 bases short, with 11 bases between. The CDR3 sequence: CSASAGVDGYTF. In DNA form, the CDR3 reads TGCAGTGCTAGTGCAGGAGTCGATGGCTACACCTTC.

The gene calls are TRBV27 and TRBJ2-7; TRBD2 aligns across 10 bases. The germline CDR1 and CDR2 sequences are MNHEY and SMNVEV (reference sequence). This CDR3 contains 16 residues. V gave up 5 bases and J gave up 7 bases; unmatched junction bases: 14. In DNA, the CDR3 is TGTGCCAGCAGTCTCTCTAGCGGGAGCTTCAACAATGAGCAGTACTTC. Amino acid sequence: CASSLSSGSFNNEQYF.

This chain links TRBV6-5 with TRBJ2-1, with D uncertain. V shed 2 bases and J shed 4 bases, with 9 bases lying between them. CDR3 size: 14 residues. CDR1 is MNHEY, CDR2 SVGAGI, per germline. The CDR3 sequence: CASSYGANYNEQFF. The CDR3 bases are TGTGCCAGCAGTTACGGAGCGAATTACAATGAGCAGTTCTTC.